A selection of T cell receptor beta chains follows, all from one sample in a study of blood T cell repertoires in COVID-19. Sequencing was performed with immunoSEQ multiplex PCR; in TCRdb, only in-frame clones are kept and a portion is missing. The sample lists fewer than 450,000 clones, approximately 90% occurring once. Specimen: peripheral blood. The source of these receptors is a woman in her fifties or sixties with COVID-19, enrolled during active disease. Each CDR3 is given with its conserved first and last residue. D genes are given only for firm matches. Clone size is not always given. Where it is, it says once, few, many or a class for expanded clones.

J: TRBJ2-3
V: TRBV9
D: .
size: .
DNA: TGTGCCAGCAGCCCCAACCAGGGAGGGCAGTATTTT
CDR3: CASSPNQGGQYF

J: TRBJ1-2
V: TRBV19
D: .
size: .
DNA: TGTGCCAGTAGTAGACAGAGTTATGGCTACACCTTC
CDR3: CASSRQSYGYTF

J: TRBJ1-2
V: TRBV7-9
D: TRBD1
size: .
DNA: TGTGCCAGCAGCCCCCGGACAGGGGAAGGGTATGGCTACACCTTC
CDR3: CASSPRTGEGYGYTF

J: TRBJ1-6
V: TRBV24-1
D: .
size: .
DNA: TGTGCCACCAGTGAGCCCCCGGGGGGAAATAATTCACCCCTCCACTTT
CDR3: CATSEPPGGNNSPLHF

J: TRBJ2-3
V: TRBV6-4
D: TRBD2
size: .
DNA: TGTGCCAGCAGTGACTCTTATCGGGGCGGGGGAAGCACAGATACGCAGTATTTT
CDR3: CASSDSYRGGGSTDTQYF

J: TRBJ2-7
V: TRBV6-4
D: .
size: .
DNA: TGTGCCAGCAGTCTTGAAAGGGCGGGGGAGCAGTACTTC
CDR3: CASSLERAGEQYF

J: TRBJ1-4
V: TRBV28
D: .
size: .
DNA: TGTGCCACCGTTCTCGCAGGAACAGAAAAACTGTTTTTT
CDR3: CATVLAGTEKLFF

J: TRBJ1-6
V: TRBV27
D: .
size: few
DNA: TGTGCCAGCGGAATTCAGGGTTCCTATTCACCCCTCCACTTT
CDR3: CASGIQGSYSPLHF

J: TRBJ1-2
V: TRBV18
D: TRBD1
size: .
DNA: TGTGCCAGCTCACCTGGAATTGGACAGGCGGGGGGCTACACCTTC
CDR3: CASSPGIGQAGGYTF

J: TRBJ2-7
V: TRBV28
D: .
size: .
DNA: TGTGCCAGCAGTTTCGGGGCCCCCATGCGGGGGCTCTTCTACGAGCAGTACTTC
CDR3: CASSFGAPMRGLFYEQYF

J: TRBJ2-1
V: TRBV18
D: .
size: .
DNA: TGTGCCAGCTCACCGGGACTTAGCAATGAGCAGTTCTTC
CDR3: CASSPGLSNEQFF

J: TRBJ1-1
V: TRBV27
D: .
size: .
DNA: TGTGCCAGCAAGATTGTGGAGGGCGCTGGGGCGGCTTTCTTT
CDR3: CASKIVEGAGAAFF

J: TRBJ1-2
V: TRBV18
D: TRBD1
size: few
DNA: TGTGCCAGCTCACCACGAGAGACAGGGGTAGCCGGCTACACCTTC
CDR3: CASSPRETGVAGYTF

J: TRBJ1-4
V: TRBV19
D: .
size: .
DNA: TGTGCCAGTAGTTCGACAGGTGAAAAACTGTTTTTT
CDR3: CASSSTGEKLFF

J: TRBJ2-1
V: TRBV28
D: TRBD2
size: .
DNA: TGTGCCAGCAGTTTGGGTGGGGGGACTAGCCTCCGCGGAGAGCAGTTCTTC
CDR3: CASSLGGGTSLRGEQFF

J: TRBJ1-4
V: TRBV7-9
D: .
size: once
DNA: TGTGCCAGCAGCTTAGCTCCAAATGAAAAACTGTTTTTT
CDR3: CASSLAPNEKLFF

J: TRBJ1-2
V: TRBV28
D: TRBD1
size: once
DNA: TGTGCCAGCACTCCACAGGGGGCTGCGGGCTACACCTTC
CDR3: CASTPQGAAGYTF

J: TRBJ1-1
V: TRBV11-2
D: .
size: once
DNA: TGTGCCAGCAGCTTGTCAGACACTGAAGCTTTCTTT
CDR3: CASSLSDTEAFF

J: TRBJ1-2
V: TRBV19
D: .
size: .
DNA: TGTGCCAGTAGTATAGGGGGCTCGCCAAACTATGGCTACACCTTC
CDR3: CASSIGGSPNYGYTF

J: TRBJ1-2
V: TRBV27
D: TRBD1
size: .
DNA: TGTGCCAGCAGTTCCTCAAACAGGGGTAACTATGGCTACACCTTC
CDR3: CASSSSNRGNYGYTF

J: TRBJ2-3
V: TRBV19
D: .
size: .
DNA: TGTGCCAGTAGTCCCACCAGGGAAGATACGCAGTATTTT
CDR3: CASSPTREDTQYF

J: TRBJ1-1
V: TRBV11-3
D: .
size: .
DNA: TGTGCCAGCAGCTTAGGCAGACACTCTGAAGCTTTCTTT
CDR3: CASSLGRHSEAFF

J: TRBJ2-1
V: TRBV7-3
D: .
size: .
DNA: TGTGCCAGCAGCTTAGGGTCCATAGCGTTGGATGAGCAGTTCTTC
CDR3: CASSLGSIALDEQFF

J: TRBJ2-7
V: TRBV4-2
D: TRBD1
size: .
DNA: TGTGCCAGCAGCCCGAGGACAGGGGGAGCCTCCTACGAGCAGTACTTC
CDR3: CASSPRTGGASYEQYF

J: TRBJ2-2
V: TRBV13
D: .
size: .
DNA: TGTGCCAGCAGCTTAGGAAGCGCCGGGGAGCTGTTTTTT
CDR3: CASSLGSAGELFF